This entry describes one TCR beta chain. As yet, its antigen is unknown. This sample is drawn from a study of monozygotic twins with inflammatory bowel disease. This CDR3 contains 13 residues. Germline V gene lookup returns CDR1 MNHEY and CDR2 SMNVEV (reference sequence). Broader study findings: IBD patients had lower TCRbeta diversity (inverse Simpson) than healthy co-twins.

The RNA usage for each TCR library was roughly 3.5 ug of total RNA. Two nested PCRs, of about 16 and 10 cycles, processed TCRalpha and TCRbeta cDNA. TCRdb reprocessed the 5' RACE reads and stores each CDR3 protein as one record, lacking DNA. The sample spans roughly 170,000 distinct CDR3 sequences; the ten largest clones claim around 7.2%. The sequence derives from a human donor with ulcerative colitis or Crohn's disease, or a healthy co-twin of an affected twin (not recorded which). This chain links TRBV27 with TRBJ2-4. Sequenced material: blood. The CDR3 loop reads CASSQMGKNIQYF.